This T cell receptor (beta chain) was captured by sequencing in a study of human T cells and chemical hapten exposure. Study summary: DPC 0.01% went on the upper back by patch test, with reading at 6 days. Patients, predominantly female, presented with alopecia areata, totalis or universalis. Minor pooled library volume differences mainly drove per-sample TCR yield variation.

MiXCR, run by TCRdb on the RACE reads, gives a single entry per CDR3 protein. This repertoire shows approximately 110,000 distinct CDR3 sequences, 9.5% to 12% found once; its top ten account for approximately 4%. This clonotype was seen ten or more times. Its antigen is unknown. As to time point: patch test 1, 2 weeks after DPC sensitization. The treatment denotes: therapeutic diphenylcyclopropenone sensitization with weekly scalp DPC. Overall study findings and caveats: DPC sensitization produced no change in TCRs with frequency above 1 in 1000.

Deletions cut 7 bases from V and 6 bases from J, with 19 bases between. The CDR3 has 16 residues. CDR1 MDHEN and CDR2 SYDVKM come from the germline V gene. This sequence was found in a woman in her thirties or forties with alopecia areata. Some clones in this sample may be carry-over from other donors' samples. Specimen: whole blood, collected in connection with sensitization to the hapten diphenylcyclopropenone (DPC). The gene calls are TRBV28 and TRBJ1-6; TRBD1 is a possible D gene (5 bases). The CDR3 nucleotides are TGTGCCAGCACGAGCGCGAGGGACTCTATTAATTCACCCCTCCACTTT. Amino acid sequence: CASTSARDSINSPLHF.